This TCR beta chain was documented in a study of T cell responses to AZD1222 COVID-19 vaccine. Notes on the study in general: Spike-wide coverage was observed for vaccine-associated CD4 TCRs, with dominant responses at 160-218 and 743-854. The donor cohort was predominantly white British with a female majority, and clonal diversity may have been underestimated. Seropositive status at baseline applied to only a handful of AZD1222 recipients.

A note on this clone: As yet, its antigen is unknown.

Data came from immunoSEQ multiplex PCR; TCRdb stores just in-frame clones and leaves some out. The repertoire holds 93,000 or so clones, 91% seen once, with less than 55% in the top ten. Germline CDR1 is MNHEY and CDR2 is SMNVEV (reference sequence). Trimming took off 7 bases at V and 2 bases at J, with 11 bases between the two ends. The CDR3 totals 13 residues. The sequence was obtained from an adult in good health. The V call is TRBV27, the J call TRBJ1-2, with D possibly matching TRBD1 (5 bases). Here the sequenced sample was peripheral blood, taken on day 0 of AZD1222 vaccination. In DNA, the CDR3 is TGTGCCAGCACGCGGGGGAGGAACTATGGCTACACCTTC. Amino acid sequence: CASTRGRNYGYTF.